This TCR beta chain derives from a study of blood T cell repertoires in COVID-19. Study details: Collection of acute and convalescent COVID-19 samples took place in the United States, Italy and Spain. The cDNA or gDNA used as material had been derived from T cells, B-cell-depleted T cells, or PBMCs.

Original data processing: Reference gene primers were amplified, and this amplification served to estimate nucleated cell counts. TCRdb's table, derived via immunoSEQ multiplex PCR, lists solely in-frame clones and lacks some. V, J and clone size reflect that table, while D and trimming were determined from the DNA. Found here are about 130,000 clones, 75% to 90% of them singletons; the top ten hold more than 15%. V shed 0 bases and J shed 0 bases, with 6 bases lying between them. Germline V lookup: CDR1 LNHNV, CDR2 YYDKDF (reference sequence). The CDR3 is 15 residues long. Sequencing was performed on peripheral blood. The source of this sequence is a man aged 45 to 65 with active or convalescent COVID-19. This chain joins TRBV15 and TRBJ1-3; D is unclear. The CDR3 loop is CATSRERSSGNTIYF. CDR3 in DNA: TGTGCCACCAGCAGAGAACGCAGCTCTGGAAACACCATATATTTT.